Listed below are T cell receptor beta chains from one sample, sequenced in a study of shared clonotypes between healthy human individuals. Sequencing was performed with immunoSEQ multiplex PCR; in TCRdb, only in-frame clones are kept and a portion is missing. Of 950,000 to 1,300,000 clones listed, roughly 80% are singletons. The sequencing sample was made of memory CD4+ T cells sorted from blood. The receptors were sampled from a man aged 18 to 30 in good health. Both conserved end residues are part of each CDR3. D genes are given only for firm matches. A row's size may be missing; if present it is once, few, many or a size class.

TRBD2 TRBJ2-2 TRBV12-5 few CASGPGLPNTGELFF TGTGCTAGTGGTCCGGGACTACCCAACACCGGGGAGCTGTTTTTT
NA TRBJ2-7 TRBV7-9 few CASTPGVQGIYEQYF TGTGCCAGCACCCCAGGGGTTCAGGGTATCTACGAGCAGTACTTC
TRBD1 TRBJ2-1 TRBV28 few CASSPPGQGANEQFF TGTGCCAGCTCCCCTCCCGGACAGGGGGCCAATGAGCAGTTCTTC
NA TRBJ1-1 TRBV10-3 few CAISESGLNTEAFF TGTGCCATCAGTGAATCAGGGTTGAACACTGAAGCTTTCTTT
TRBD1 TRBJ2-5 TRBV27 NA CASKRGDRVIQETQYF TGTGCCAGCAAAAGGGGGGACAGGGTGATTCAAGAGACCCAGTACTTC
TRBD2 TRBJ2-7 TRBV11-2 many CASTQTGLAGHEQYF TGTGCCAGCACGCAGACGGGACTAGCGGGACACGAGCAGTACTTC
TRBD2 TRBJ2-1 TRBV2 NA CASSVTSGGYNEQFF TGTGCCAGCAGTGTGACTAGCGGGGGATACAATGAGCAGTTCTTC
TRBD2 TRBJ2-3 TRBV7-3 NA CASSLGGTSGGANTQYF TGTGCCAGCAGCTTAGGAGGGACTAGCGGGGGCGCGAATACGCAGTATTTT
TRBD1 TRBJ1-6 TRBV5-1 NA CASSLGGEGSPLHF TGCGCCAGCAGCTTAGGGGGCGAAGGTTCACCCCTCCACTTT
NA TRBJ2-4 TRBV5-4 NA CASSTGPPSGKNIQYF TGTGCCAGCAGCACGGGACCCCCAAGTGGCAAAAACATTCAGTACTTC
NA TRBJ2-2 TRBV6-5 NA CASSYSVSSVTGELFF TGTGCCAGCAGTTACTCGGTTTCGTCGGTCACCGGGGAGCTGTTTTTT
NA TRBJ2-5 TRBV12-1 few CASSLGQEALETQYF TGTGCCAGCAGCTTAGGGCAGGAAGCCCTAGAGACCCAGTACTTC